This TCR beta chain appears in the sequencing data of a study of cytomegalovirus exposure and HLA in healthy donors. V shed 4 bases and J shed 4 bases, with 10 bases lying between them. The CDR3 extends over 13 amino acids. Per the germline V gene, CDR1 is SGHRS and CDR2 is YFSETQ. The study ran its PCR with 60 Vbeta and 13 Jbeta primers. Here immunoSEQ multiplex PCR was the method, and the copy in TCRdb shows in-frame clones only, minus some. The sample holds some 140,000 clones, 60% to 80% seen once. As concerns this clone: Its cognate antigen is unknown.

General observations from the study: As a later analysis showed, a missense DCLRE1C variant was linked to trimming of TCR beta V- and J-genes.

The sequence derives from a young man in good health and CMV-seronegative. The specimen sequenced was PBMCs. The genes are TRBV5-1 and TRBJ2-3; D is perhaps TRBD2 (6 bases). The CDR3 loop reads CASSREISDTQYF. The CDR3 DNA is TGCGCCAGCAGCCGGGAGATATCAGATACGCAGTATTTT.